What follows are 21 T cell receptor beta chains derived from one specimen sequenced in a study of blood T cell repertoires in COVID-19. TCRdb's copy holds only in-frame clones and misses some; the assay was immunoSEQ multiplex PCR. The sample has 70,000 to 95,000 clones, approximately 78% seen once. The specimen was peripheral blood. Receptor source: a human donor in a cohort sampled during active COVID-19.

In DNA form, the CDR3 reads TGCGCCAGCAGCCGTGACAGGGGGCGAATGAACACTGAAGCTTTCTTT. This codes for CASSRDRGRMNTEAFF. The chain uses TRBV4-3 and TRBJ1-1; TRBD1 agrees at 10 bases. The CDR3 length is 16 residues. Per the germline V gene, CDR1 is LGHNA and CDR2 is YSLEER. Losses at the gene ends were 4 bases for V and 0 bases for J; bases not matched to a gene: 5.

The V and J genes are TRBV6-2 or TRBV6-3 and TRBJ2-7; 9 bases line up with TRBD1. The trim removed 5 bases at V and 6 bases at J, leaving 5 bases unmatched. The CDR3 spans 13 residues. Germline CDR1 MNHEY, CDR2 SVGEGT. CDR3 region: CASSPGTGIEQYF. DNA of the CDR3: TGTGCCAGCAGTCCCGGGACAGGGATCGAGCAGTACTTC.

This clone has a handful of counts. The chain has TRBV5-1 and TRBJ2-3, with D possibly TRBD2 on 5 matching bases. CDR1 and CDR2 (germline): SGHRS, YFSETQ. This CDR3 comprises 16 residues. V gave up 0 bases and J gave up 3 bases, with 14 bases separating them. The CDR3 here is CASSLAGYLGTDTQYF. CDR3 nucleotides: TGCGCCAGCAGCTTGGCGGGGTATCTAGGGACAGATACGCAGTATTTT.

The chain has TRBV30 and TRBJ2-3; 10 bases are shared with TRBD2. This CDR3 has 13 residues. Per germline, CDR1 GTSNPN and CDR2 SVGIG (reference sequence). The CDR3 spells CVFGRSGGDTQYF. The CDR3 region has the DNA TGTGTCTTCGGCCGTAGCGGGGGGGATACGCAGTATTTT.

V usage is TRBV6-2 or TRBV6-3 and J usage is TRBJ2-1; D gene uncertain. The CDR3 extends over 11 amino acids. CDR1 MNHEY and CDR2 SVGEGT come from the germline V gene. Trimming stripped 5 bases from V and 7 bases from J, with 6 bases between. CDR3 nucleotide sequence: TGTGCCAGCAGTCAGTTTAATGAGCAGTTCTTC. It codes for CASSQFNEQFF.

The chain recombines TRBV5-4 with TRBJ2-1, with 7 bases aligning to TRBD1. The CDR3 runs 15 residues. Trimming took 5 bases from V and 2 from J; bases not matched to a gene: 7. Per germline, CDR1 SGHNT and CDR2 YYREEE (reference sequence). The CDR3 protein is CASSTGTATYNEQFF. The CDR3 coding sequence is TGTGCCAGCAGTACCGGGACAGCCACCTACAATGAGCAGTTCTTC.

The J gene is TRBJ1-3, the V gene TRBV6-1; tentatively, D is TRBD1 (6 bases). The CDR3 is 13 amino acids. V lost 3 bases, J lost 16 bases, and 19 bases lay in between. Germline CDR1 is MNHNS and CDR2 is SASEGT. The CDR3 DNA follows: TGTGCCAGCAGTGAGATTCCAGGGGCCCAGGGGTATTTT. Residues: CASSEIPGAQGYF.

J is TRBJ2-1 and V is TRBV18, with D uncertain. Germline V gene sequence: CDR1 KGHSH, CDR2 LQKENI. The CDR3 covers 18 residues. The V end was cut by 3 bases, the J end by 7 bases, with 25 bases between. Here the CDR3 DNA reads TGTGCCAGCTCACCTCCGTCCCTGCAGGCTTTGCTCCCGAATGAGCAGTTCTTC. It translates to CASSPPSLQALLPNEQFF.

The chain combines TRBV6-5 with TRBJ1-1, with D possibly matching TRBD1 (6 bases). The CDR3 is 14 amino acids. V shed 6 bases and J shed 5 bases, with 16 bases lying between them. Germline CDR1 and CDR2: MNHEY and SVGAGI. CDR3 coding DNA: TGTGCCAGCAGCCTAACAGGTCAGGGGACTGAAGCTTTCTTT. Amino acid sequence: CASSLTGQGTEAFF.

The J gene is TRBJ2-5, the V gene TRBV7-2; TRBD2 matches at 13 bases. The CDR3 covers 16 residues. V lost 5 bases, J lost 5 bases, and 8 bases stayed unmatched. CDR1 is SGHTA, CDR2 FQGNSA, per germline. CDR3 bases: TGTGCCAGCAGCCTCCTGGGACTAGCGGGGTTGGAGACCCAGTACTTC. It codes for CASSLLGLAGLETQYF.

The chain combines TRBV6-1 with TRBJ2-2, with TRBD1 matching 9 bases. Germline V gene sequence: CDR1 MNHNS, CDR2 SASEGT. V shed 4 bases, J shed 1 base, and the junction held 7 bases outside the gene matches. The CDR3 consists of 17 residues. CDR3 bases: TGTGCCAGCAGTGTGAGACAGGGGGGATTGAACACCGGGGAGCTGTTTTTT. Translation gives CASSVRQGGLNTGELFF.

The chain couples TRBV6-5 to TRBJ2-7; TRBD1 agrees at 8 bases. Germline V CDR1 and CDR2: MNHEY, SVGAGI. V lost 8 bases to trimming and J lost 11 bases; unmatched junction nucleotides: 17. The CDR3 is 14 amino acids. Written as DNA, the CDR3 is TGTGCCAGCTTTGGACTCGGACAGGGAAGAGAGGAGTACTTC. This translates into CASFGLGQGREEYF.

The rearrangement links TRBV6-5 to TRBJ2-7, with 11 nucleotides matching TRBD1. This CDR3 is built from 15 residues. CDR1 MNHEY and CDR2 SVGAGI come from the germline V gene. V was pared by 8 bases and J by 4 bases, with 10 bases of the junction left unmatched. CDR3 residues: CASCFQGQGVYEQYF. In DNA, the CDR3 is TGTGCCAGCTGCTTTCAGGGACAGGGGGTTTACGAGCAGTACTTC.

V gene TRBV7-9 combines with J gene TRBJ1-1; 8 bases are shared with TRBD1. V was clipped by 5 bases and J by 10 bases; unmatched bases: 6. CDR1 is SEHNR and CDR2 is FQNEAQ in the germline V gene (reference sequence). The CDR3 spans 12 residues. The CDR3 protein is CASSLEGTGAFF. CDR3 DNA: TGTGCCAGCAGCCTGGAAGGGACAGGAGCTTTCTTT.

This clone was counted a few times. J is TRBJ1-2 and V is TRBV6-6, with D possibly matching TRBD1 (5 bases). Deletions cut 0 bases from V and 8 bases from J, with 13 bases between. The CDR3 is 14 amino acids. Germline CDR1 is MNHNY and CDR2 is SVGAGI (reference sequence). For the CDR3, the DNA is TGTGCCAGCAGTTACTCGACCCAGGGAGGGGGCTACACCTTC. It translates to CASSYSTQGGGYTF.

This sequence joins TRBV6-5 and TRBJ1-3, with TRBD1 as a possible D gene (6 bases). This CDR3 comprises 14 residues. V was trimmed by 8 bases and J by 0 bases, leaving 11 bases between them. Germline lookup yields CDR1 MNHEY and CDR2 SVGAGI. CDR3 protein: CASATGLSGNTIYF. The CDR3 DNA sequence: TGTGCCAGCGCGACAGGTCTCTCTGGAAACACCATATATTTT.

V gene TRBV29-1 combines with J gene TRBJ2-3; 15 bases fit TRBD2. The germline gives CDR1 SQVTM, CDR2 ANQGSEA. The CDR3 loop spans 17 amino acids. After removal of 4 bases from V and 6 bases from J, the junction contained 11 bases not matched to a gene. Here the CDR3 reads CSVGQNRGLAGGDTQYF. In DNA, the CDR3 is TGCAGCGTTGGACAGAATCGAGGACTAGCGGGGGGGGATACGCAGTATTTT.

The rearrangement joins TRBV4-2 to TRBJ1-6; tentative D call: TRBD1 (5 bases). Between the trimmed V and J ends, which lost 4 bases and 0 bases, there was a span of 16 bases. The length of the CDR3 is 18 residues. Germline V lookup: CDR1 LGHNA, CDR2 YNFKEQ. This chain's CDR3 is CASSLSTSGGSYNSPLHF. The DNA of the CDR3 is TGTGCCAGCAGCCTAAGCACCTCCGGGGGCTCCTATAATTCACCCCTCCACTTT.

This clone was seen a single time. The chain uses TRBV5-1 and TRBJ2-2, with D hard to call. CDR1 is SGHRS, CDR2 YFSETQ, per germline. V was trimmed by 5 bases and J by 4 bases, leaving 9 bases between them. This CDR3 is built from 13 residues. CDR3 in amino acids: CASRIFSTGELFF. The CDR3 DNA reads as TGCGCCAGCAGAATTTTTAGCACCGGGGAGCTGTTTTTT.

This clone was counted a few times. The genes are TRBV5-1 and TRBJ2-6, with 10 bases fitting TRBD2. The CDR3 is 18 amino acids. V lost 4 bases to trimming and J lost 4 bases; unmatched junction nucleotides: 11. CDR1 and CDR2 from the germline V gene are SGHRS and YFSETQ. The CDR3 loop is CASSRVVSGGAGANVLTF. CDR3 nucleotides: TGCGCCAGCAGCCGCGTTGTGAGCGGGGGGGCCGGGGCCAACGTCCTGACTTTC.

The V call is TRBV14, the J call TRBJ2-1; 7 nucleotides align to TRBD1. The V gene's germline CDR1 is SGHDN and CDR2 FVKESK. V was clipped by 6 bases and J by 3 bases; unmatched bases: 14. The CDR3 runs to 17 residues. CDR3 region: CASSAGTDDFYYNEQFF. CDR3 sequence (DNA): TGTGCCAGCAGTGCCGGGACAGATGATTTCTACTACAATGAGCAGTTCTTC.